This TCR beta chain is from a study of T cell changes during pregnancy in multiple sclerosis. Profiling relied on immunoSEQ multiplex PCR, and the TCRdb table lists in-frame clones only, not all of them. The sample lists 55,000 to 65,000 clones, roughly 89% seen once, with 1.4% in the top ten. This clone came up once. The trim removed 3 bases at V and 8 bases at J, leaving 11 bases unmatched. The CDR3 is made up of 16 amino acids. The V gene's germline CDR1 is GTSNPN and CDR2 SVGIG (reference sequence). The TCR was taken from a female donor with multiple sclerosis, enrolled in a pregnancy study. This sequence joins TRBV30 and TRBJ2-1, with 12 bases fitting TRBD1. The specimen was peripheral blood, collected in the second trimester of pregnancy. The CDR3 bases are TGTGCCTGGAGCCGTCGGGGGGACAGGGGGCTCGATGAGCAGTTCTTC. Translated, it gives CAWSRRGDRGLDEQFF.